The T cell receptor (beta chain) described here comes from a study of cytomegalovirus exposure and HLA in healthy donors. Broader study findings: On later analysis, the bulk of CMV-associated TCR beta chains appeared to be HLA-restricted. Across HLA loci, a later analysis found differing TCR association rates, with DRB1 most and HLA-C fewest.

Germline V gene lookup returns CDR1 SGHAT and CDR2 FQNNGV. The length of the CDR3 is 11 residues. Deletions cut 8 bases from V and 5 bases from J, with 10 bases between. Concerning this clone itself: Antigen: not known.

PCR was performed using 60 Vbeta and 13 Jbeta primers. Libraries were prepared by immunoSEQ multiplex PCR; TCRdb keeps only in-frame clonotypes and omits some of them. The data contain 95,000 to 120,000 clones, around 77% of them seen just once; the ten biggest clones take up less than 5.5%. V and J are TRBV11-2 and TRBJ2-7, with a tentative D call TRBD1 (6 bases). The clonotype was recovered from a woman in her 30s in good health and CMV-seropositive. Sequencing was performed on PBMCs. DNA of the CDR3: TGTGCCAGCCAACAGGGAAACGAGCAGTACTTC. This codes for CASQQGNEQYF.